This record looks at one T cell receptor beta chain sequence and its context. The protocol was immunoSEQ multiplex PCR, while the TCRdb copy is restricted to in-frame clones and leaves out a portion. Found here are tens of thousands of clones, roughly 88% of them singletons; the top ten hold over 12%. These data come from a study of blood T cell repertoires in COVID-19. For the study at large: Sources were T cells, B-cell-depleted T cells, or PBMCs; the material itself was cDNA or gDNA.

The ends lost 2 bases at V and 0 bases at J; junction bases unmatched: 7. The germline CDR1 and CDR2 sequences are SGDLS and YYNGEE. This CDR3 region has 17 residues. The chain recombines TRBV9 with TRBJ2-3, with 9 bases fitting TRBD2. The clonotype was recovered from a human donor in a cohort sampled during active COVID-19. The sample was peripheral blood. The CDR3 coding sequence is TGTGCCAGCAGCGTCGGGACTAGCCCCACTAGCACAGATACGCAGTATTTT. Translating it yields CASSVGTSPTSTDTQYF.